Listed below are T cell receptor beta chains from one sample, sequenced in a study of T cells in Graves' hyperthyroidism and ophthalmopathy. TCRdb independently ran MiXCR on the multiplex PCR reads; one entry per CDR3 protein. In the table there are a few hundred thousand distinct CDR3 sequences, roughly 15% of which are singletons. The specimen was blood. Receptor source: a woman in her 40s with Graves' ophthalmopathy. Both conserved end residues are part of each CDR3. The D gene is left open where the match is weak. The size field is filled for only some rows; it gives once, few, many or a size class.

.,many,TRBV29-1,TRBJ1-1,TGCAGCGTTGTACCCAGGGTTTCCACTGAAGCTTTCTTT,CSVVPRVSTEAFF
.,many,TRBV2,TRBJ2-1,TGTGCCAGCAGTGAAATTAGGGCTGGTGAGCAGTTCTTC,CASSEIRAGEQFF
.,many,TRBV5-1,TRBJ2-1,TGCGCCAGCAGCTTGGGGGGGAAAAATGAGCAGTTCTTC,CASSLGGKNEQFF
.,.,TRBV6-1,TRBJ2-5,TGTGCCAGCAGCCGCCAGGAGGTTGAGACCCAGTACTTC,CASSRQEVETQYF
.,many,TRBV20-1,TRBJ2-7,TGCAGTGCTAGAGTCGGAGCCGTCCGCGAGCAGTACTTC,CSARVGAVREQYF
.,.,TRBV9,TRBJ2-1,TGTGCCAGCAGCGTAGAGGGGGGAGGAGTACTAGGCAATGAGCAGTTCTTC,CASSVEGGGVLGNEQFF
TRBD2,many,TRBV20-1,TRBJ2-3,TGCAGTGCAGAAGGGGCTAGCGGGTTTGCTAGCACAGATACGCAGTATTTT,CSAEGASGFASTDTQYF
.,many,TRBV6-2/TRBV6-3,TRBJ1-2,TGTGCCAGCAGTTACTCGAGGGTGCGGAAGGCAGGCGGCTACACCTTC,CASSYSRVRKAGGYTF
.,many,TRBV18,TRBJ2-7,TGTGCCAGCTCACCCCGGGACACCTCTTACGAGCAGTACTTC,CASSPRDTSYEQYF
.,.,TRBV6-1,TRBJ1-4,TGTGCCAGCATAGGATTCCGGGGGGCACTTAATGAAAAACTGTTTTTT,CASIGFRGALNEKLFF
TRBD2,many,TRBV7-9,TRBJ2-2,TGTGCCTACGTCCCTAGCGGGGCGAACACCGGGGAGCTGTTTTTT,CAYVPSGANTGELFF
.,.,TRBV7-3,TRBJ2-6,TGTGCCAGCAGCTTGATCGGGCCTGGGGCCAACGTCCTGACTTTC,CASSLIGPGANVLTF
TRBD2,.,TRBV28,TRBJ2-3,TGTGCCAGCAGCCGGCGACTACTAGCGGGCACAGATACGCAGTATTTT,CASSRRLLAGTDTQYF
TRBD2,few,TRBV5-1,TRBJ2-5,TGCGCCAGCAGCTTGGCTGGACTAGCGTCAGAGACCCAGTACTTC,CASSLAGLASETQYF
TRBD2,many,TRBV12-3/TRBV12-4,TRBJ2-1,TGTGCCAGCAGAACCGGGACTAGCGGCCACAATGAGCAGTTCTTC,CASRTGTSGHNEQFF
TRBD2,.,TRBV29-1,TRBJ2-3,TGCAGCGTTGGTGATAGTAGCGGGAGCTCATATTTATTGGATACGCAGTATTTT,CSVGDSSGSSYLLDTQYF
.,once,TRBV5-5,TRBJ1-5,TGTGCCAGCAGCCACGTGGGTTGGGGGAATCAGCCCCAGCATTTT,CASSHVGWGNQPQHF
TRBD2,few,TRBV6-1,TRBJ2-1,TGTGCCACCGGTACCTTAGCGGGATTGGGGAATGAGCAGTTCTTC,CATGTLAGLGNEQFF
.,many,TRBV6-1,TRBJ1-1,TGTGCCAGCAGTGCCGACCAGAACACTGAAGCTTTCTTT,CASSADQNTEAFF
.,many,TRBV11-2,TRBJ2-5,TGTGCCAGCAGCTTAGGCTTGGGGGCTAGGTACTTC,CASSLGLGARYF
TRBD1,many,TRBV2,TRBJ1-2,TGTGCTAGCGCTCCGGGGACAGGGATCTATGGCTACACCTTC,CASAPGTGIYGYTF
TRBD1,many,TRBV5-1,TRBJ1-3,TGCGCCAGCAGCTTGGTGACAGGGCCGGGGGCTGGAAACACCATATATTTT,CASSLVTGPGAGNTIYF
.,many,TRBV3-1,TRBJ2-7,TGTGCCAGCAGCCAATCCGAGGGGTACGAGCAGTACTTC,CASSQSEGYEQYF
TRBD1,many,TRBV11-2,TRBJ1-1,TGTGCCAGCAGCATCACAGGGGGCACTGAAGCTTTCTTT,CASSITGGTEAFF
TRBD2,.,TRBV7-9,TRBJ2-3,TGTGCCAGCAGCGTCCGTGCGGGGGGCCCCACAGATACGCAGTATTTT,CASSVRAGGPTDTQYF
.,.,TRBV20-1,TRBJ1-2,TGCAGTGCTAGAACCTCCAAGGCGTATGGCTACACCTTC,CSARTSKAYGYTF
.,.,TRBV6-6,TRBJ1-6,TGTGCCAGCAGTTACTCCCCCCGGCGGGGATGGGGTTCACCCCTCCACTTT,CASSYSPRRGWGSPLHF
.,many,TRBV18,TRBJ2-3,TGTGCCAGCTCACCACGGTCCGGCGGCACAGATACGCAGTATTTT,CASSPRSGGTDTQYF
.,few,TRBV10-2,TRBJ1-5,TGCGCCAGCAGTGATGACCGTTATCAGCCCCAGCATTTT,CASSDDRYQPQHF
.,many,TRBV12-3/TRBV12-4,TRBJ2-2,TGTGCCAGCAGGAGGCGGGGCAGCGTCTCCGGGGAGCTGTTTTTT,CASRRRGSVSGELFF
.,few,TRBV18,TRBJ2-5,TGTGCCAGCTCACCACGTACACTAGCCCAAGAGACCCAGTACTTC,CASSPRTLAQETQYF
.,many,TRBV5-5,TRBJ2-3,TGTGCCAGCAGCTTGGCAGAAGATACGCAGTATTTT,CASSLAEDTQYF
.,many,TRBV11-2,TRBJ2-4,TGTGCCAGCAGCTTCTCCGCTCTTCTAGCCAAAAACATTCAGTACTTC,CASSFSALLAKNIQYF
TRBD1,.,TRBV18,TRBJ1-2,TGTGCCAGCTCACCATACGCCCCCGGGACAGGGGACCACTATGGCTACACCTTC,CASSPYAPGTGDHYGYTF
TRBD2,many,TRBV9,TRBJ2-7,TGTGCCAGCAGCGTAGCCGGGGAGGGTTACGAGCAGTACTTC,CASSVAGEGYEQYF
.,medium-sized,TRBV2,TRBJ2-1,TGTGCCAGCAGTGGGACGAGGTCTGGGAATGAGCAGTTCTTC,CASSGTRSGNEQFF
TRBD1,.,TRBV12-3/TRBV12-4,TRBJ1-4,TGTGCCAGCAGTTTAACGACAGGGGGTTATGAAAAACTGTTTTTT,CASSLTTGGYEKLFF
TRBD2,.,TRBV6-1,TRBJ2-7,TGTGCCAGCAATGAGGGAGGGCGGGAGCAGTACTTC,CASNEGGREQYF
.,.,TRBV19,TRBJ2-1,TGTGCCAGTAGTCAGGGAAGTCTCGCCCCCCACAATGAGCAGTTCTTC,CASSQGSLAPHNEQFF
.,many,TRBV7-6,TRBJ2-1,TGTGCCAGCAGCCCCCGAAGGGACGCTGAGCAGTTCTTC,CASSPRRDAEQFF
TRBD1,few,TRBV2,TRBJ2-3,TGTGCCAGCAGTGGCAGGGGGTCGATTGCAGATACGCAGTATTTT,CASSGRGSIADTQYF
.,.,TRBV10-3,TRBJ2-1,TGTGCCATCAGTGGGGGGGCCACCTACAATGAGCAGTTCTTC,CAISGGATYNEQFF
.,many,TRBV30,TRBJ1-6,TGTGCCTGGAGTGTCTCAAGGGATTCACCCCTCCACTTT,CAWSVSRDSPLHF
TRBD2,few,TRBV29-1,TRBJ2-5,TGCAGCGTTGACGTGCAGCGGGGGAGGTATGGGGAGACCCAGTACTTC,CSVDVQRGRYGETQYF
.,few,TRBV18,TRBJ2-1,TGTGCCAGCTCAAGACCCAGCGGTTACAATGAGCAGTTCTTC,CASSRPSGYNEQFF
.,.,TRBV6-1,TRBJ1-4,TGTGCCAGCAGTGGGTTGGCAGGTCCTGTCGGAACTAATGAAAAACTGTTTTTT,CASSGLAGPVGTNEKLFF